This T cell receptor beta chain was identified during a study of hypomethylating agent response in myelodysplastic syndrome. Study information: A diploid cytogenetic profile was most common; mean age around 75 +/- 6.5 years.

The protocol was immunoSEQ multiplex PCR, while the TCRdb copy is restricted to in-frame clones and leaves out a portion. The table has 2,000 or so clones, roughly 80% seen once. Findings and caveats of the study: Healthy controls were not age-matched to MDS patients, possibly affecting comparisons. This small study analyzed only around 12 patients. Possible novel MDS antigen recognition by shared GLIPH2 clusters needs experimental validation.

As regards this clone: What it binds is unknown.

V lost 4 bases to trimming and J lost 3 bases, with 17 bases between them. There are 15 residues in the CDR3. Germline V CDR1 and CDR2: SGDLS, YYNGEE. The rearrangement links TRBV9 to TRBJ2-7, with D possibly matching TRBD2 (5 bases). This TCR derives from a human donor with myelodysplastic syndrome. This material consisted of bone marrow, taken before or after starting hypomethylating agent treatment for myelodysplastic syndrome (not recorded which). The DNA for the CDR3 is TGTGCCAGCAGCCCCGAGGGCAGTCGGGTCTACGAGCAGTACTTC. The encoded protein is CASSPEGSRVYEQYF.